This T cell receptor (beta chain) was identified in a study of CD8+CD57+ T cells in acquired aplastic anemia. At the level of the study: Each DNA sample taken from sorted CD4+ and CD8+ cells came to 3.2 ug on average. General observations from the study: Both patients and controls carried the same twenty-nine CD8+ CDR3 sequences. CD8+ Simpson's diversity did not differ significantly between patients and controls.

TCR beta VDJ combinations and CDR3 sequences were profiled from genomic DNA. TCRdb used MiXCR to reprocess the reads, holding one entry per CDR3 protein. Of approximately 220,000 distinct CDR3 sequences in the sample, around 46% are singletons; the top ten hold about 8.3%. This clonotype has just one count. Its antigen is unknown. Germline V CDR1 and CDR2: SEHNR, FQNEAQ (reference sequence). This CDR3 comprises 14 residues. V was clipped by 7 bases and J by 9 bases, with 19 bases between them. The patients chosen for sequencing had shown expansion of CD8+CD57+ cells (detected by flow cytometry). This clonotype was sampled from a human donor with aplastic anemia. The sequenced sample was sorted CD4+, CD8+, or CD8+CD57+ T cells (not recorded which) from PBMCs. The rearrangement joins TRBV7-9 to TRBJ2-1; TRBD1 is a possible D gene (6 bases). The CDR3 DNA follows: TGTGCCAGCATCAGGCCGTTTAGGGACACTGAGCAGTTCTTC. Translated, it gives CASIRPFRDTEQFF.